The 7 T cell receptor beta chains below were found in one sample sequenced in a study of blood T cell repertoires in COVID-19. The assay was immunoSEQ multiplex PCR, and TCRdb's table has in-frame clones only and misses some. The sample contains some 230,000 clones, 82% of which appear only once. What was sequenced was PBMCs or T cells enriched from blood (not recorded which). The receptors shown here come from a man between 40 and 49 years old who had recovered from COVID-19.

The J gene is TRBJ1-2, the V gene TRBV7-9, with 10 bases that match TRBD1. Per the germline V gene, CDR1 is SEHNR and CDR2 is FQNEAQ (reference sequence). The junction had 4 bases not matched to a gene; V was cut back by 4 bases and J by 8 bases. The CDR3 is made up of 13 amino acids. The CDR3 here is CASSSTGGHGYTF. Written as DNA, the CDR3 is TGTGCCAGCAGCTCGACAGGGGGCCACGGCTACACCTTC.

The chain couples TRBV7-2 to TRBJ1-6; 7 nucleotides match TRBD1. CDR3 size: 13 residues. With 6 bases clipped from V and 6 bases from J, the junction kept 2 bases outside the gene matches. CDR1 SGHTA and CDR2 FQGNSA come from the germline V gene. The CDR3 nucleotides read TGTGCCAGCAGGGGACAGCTTAATTCACCCCTCCACTTT. Protein: CASRGQLNSPLHF.

The V call is TRBV6-5, the J call TRBJ2-2, with 8 bases aligning to TRBD2. CDR1 and CDR2 (germline): MNHEY, SVGAGI. Germline trimming cut 6 bases from V and 4 bases from J; bases unmatched to any gene: 1. This CDR3 is 13 amino acids long. CDR3 protein: CASRAGGTGELFF. CDR3 sequence (DNA): TGTGCCAGCAGGGCGGGAGGCACCGGGGAGCTGTTTTTT.

This chain connects TRBV4-1 to TRBJ2-7, with a possible D match to TRBD2 (5 bases). CDR1 MGHRA and CDR2 YSYEKL come from the germline V gene. The CDR3 sequence is 17 residues long. V was cut by 2 bases and J by 2 bases, with 19 bases left in between. CDR3 sequence: CASSQSLGLARTYEQYF. CDR3 in DNA: TGCGCCAGCAGCCAATCACTCGGGCTAGCCAGAACCTACGAGCAGTACTTC.

The chain employs TRBV28 and TRBJ2-7; 7 positions agree with TRBD2. This CDR3 has 15 amino acids. The V segment lost 6 bases and the J segment 0 bases; nucleotides outside the gene matches: 8. Per the germline V gene, CDR1 is MDHEN and CDR2 is SYDVKM. CDR3 residues: CASRPASGYSYEQYF. In nucleotides, the CDR3 is TGTGCCAGCAGACCCGCTAGCGGCTACTCCTACGAGCAGTACTTC. The variable domain in full, completed from reference TRBV28 and TRBJ2-7, reads DVKVTQSSRYLVKRTGEKVFLECVQDMDHENMFWYRQDPGLGLRLIYFSYDVKMKEKGDIPEGYSVSREKKERFSLILESASTNQTSMYLCASRPASGYSYEQYFGPGTRLTVT.

This clone has more than one count but fewer than ten. The rearrangement links TRBV5-1 to TRBJ1-2; D not resolved. This CDR3 has 13 residues. V lost 0 bases and J lost 4, with 7 bases in between. Germline CDR1 reads SGHRS; CDR2 reads YFSETQ. The CDR3 DNA is TGCGCCAGCAGCTTGGGGCTCTCCTATGGCTACACCTTC. Its protein product is CASSLGLSYGYTF.

This CDR3 reads CAWSVNGRNTIYF. The CDR3 bases are TGTGCCTGGAGTGTAAACGGGAGGAACACCATATATTTT. The chain employs TRBV30 and TRBJ1-3; unclear D gene. The CDR3 runs 13 residues. V lost 0 bases, J lost 7 bases, and 10 bases lay in between. CDR1 GTSNPN and CDR2 SVGIG come from the germline V gene (reference sequence).